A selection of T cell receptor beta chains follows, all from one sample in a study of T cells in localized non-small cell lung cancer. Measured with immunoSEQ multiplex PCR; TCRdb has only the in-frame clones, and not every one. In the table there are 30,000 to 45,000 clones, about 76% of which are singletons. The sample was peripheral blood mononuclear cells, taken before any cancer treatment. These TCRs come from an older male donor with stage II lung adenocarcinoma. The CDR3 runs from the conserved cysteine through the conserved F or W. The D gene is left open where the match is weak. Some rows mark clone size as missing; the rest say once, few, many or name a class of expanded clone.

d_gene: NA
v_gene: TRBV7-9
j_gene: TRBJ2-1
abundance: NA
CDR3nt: TGTGCCAGCAGCTTAGTCGGAGGGTCTACCTACAATGAGCAGTTCTTC
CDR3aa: CASSLVGGSTYNEQFF

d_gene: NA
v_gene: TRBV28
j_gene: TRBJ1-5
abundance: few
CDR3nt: TGTGCCAGCAGTTTATCGATACTTGGCAATCAGCCCCAGCATTTT
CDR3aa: CASSLSILGNQPQHF

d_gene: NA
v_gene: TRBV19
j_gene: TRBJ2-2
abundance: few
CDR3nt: TGTGCCAGTACTCTGGCAGGGATTGGCGGAGTCGCCGGGGAGCTGTTTTTT
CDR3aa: CASTLAGIGGVAGELFF

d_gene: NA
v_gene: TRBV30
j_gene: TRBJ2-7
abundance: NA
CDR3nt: TGTGCCTGGAGTCCTGCGAGTGGGGACTACGAGCAGTACTTC
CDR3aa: CAWSPASGDYEQYF

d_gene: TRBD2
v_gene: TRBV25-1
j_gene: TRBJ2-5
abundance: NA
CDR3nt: TGTGCCAGCAGTGAATTACTAGCGGGAGGGGAGACCCAGTACTTC
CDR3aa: CASSELLAGGETQYF

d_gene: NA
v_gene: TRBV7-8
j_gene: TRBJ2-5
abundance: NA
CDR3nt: TGTGCCAGCAGCCCGAAGGTGGGGTCCAAGACCCAGTACTTC
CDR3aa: CASSPKVGSKTQYF

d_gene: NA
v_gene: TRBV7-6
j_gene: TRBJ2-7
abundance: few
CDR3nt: TGTGCCAGCAGTCGGGCCTTCAGCGAGCAGTACTTC
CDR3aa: CASSRAFSEQYF

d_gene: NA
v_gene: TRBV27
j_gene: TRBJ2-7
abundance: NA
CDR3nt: TGTGCCAGCAGTCTAGCGAGTACCATGACCTACGAGCAGTACTTC
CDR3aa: CASSLASTMTYEQYF

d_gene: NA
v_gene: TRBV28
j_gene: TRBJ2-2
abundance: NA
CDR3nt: TGTGCCAGCAGGGAAACTCGGAACACCGGGGAGCTGTTTTTT
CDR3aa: CASRETRNTGELFF

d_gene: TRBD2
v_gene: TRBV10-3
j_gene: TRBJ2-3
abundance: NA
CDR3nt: TGTGCCATCAGTGATGGTAGCGGGGATACAGATACGCAGTATTTT
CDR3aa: CAISDGSGDTDTQYF

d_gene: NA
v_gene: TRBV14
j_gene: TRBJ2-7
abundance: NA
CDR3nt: TGTGCCAGCAGCCCGTCGGCCTACGAGCAGTACTTC
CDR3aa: CASSPSAYEQYF

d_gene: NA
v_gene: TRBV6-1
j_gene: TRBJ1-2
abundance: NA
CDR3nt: TGTGCCAGCAGACCCCGGGGTAGCTATGGCTACACCTTC
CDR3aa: CASRPRGSYGYTF

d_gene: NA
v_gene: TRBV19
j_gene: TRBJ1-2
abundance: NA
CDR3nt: TGTGCCAGTAGTCGAGCTCTTGGCTACACCTTC
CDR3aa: CASSRALGYTF

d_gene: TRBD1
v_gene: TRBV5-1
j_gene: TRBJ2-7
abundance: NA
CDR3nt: TGCGCCAGCAGCTTGGACACAGGGGGAGACTACGAGCAGTACTTC
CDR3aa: CASSLDTGGDYEQYF

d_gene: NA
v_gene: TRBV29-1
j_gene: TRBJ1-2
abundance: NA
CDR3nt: TGCAGCGCCCAGAATACTAACTATGGCTACACCTTC
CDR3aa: CSAQNTNYGYTF

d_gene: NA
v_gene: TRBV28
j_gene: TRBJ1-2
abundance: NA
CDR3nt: TGTGCCAGCAGTTTATCCCCCTCTGGCTACACCTTC
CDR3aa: CASSLSPSGYTF

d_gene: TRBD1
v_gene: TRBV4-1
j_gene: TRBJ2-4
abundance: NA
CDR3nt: TGCGCCAGCAGCCAAACAGGGGGCGCCGGAAACATTCAGTACTTC
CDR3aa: CASSQTGGAGNIQYF

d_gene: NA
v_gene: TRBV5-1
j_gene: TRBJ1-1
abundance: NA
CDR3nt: TGCGCCAGCAGCTTGAAGGGACCGAACACTGAAGCTTTCTTT
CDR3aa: CASSLKGPNTEAFF

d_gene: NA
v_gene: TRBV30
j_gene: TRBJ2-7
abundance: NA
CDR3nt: TGTGCCTGGGGGGCCCTCTACGAGCAGTACTTC
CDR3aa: CAWGALYEQYF

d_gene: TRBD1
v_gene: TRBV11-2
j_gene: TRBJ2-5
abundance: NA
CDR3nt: TGTGCCAGCAGCCAGTTAGGGGGCCGCAGGGTGGGAGAGACCCAGTACTTC
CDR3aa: CASSQLGGRRVGETQYF